The 13 T cell receptor beta chains in this list originate from one sample, sequenced in a study of CD8 T cells in Susac syndrome. Reverse transcription used about 0.45 to 1 ug RNA and random hexamers. TCRdb re-called the immunoSEQ multiplex PCR reads with MiXCR, one entry per CDR3 protein. The sample gives some 200,000 distinct CDR3 sequences, around 95% of which show up once; roughly 0.15% is in the top ten. Specimen: CD8+ T cells from PBMCs. These receptors came from a human donor with Susac syndrome.

This rearrangement joins TRBV23-1 to TRBJ1-5; no reliable D call. TRBV23-1 is an ORF, and what it does is uncertain. V lost 6 bases to trimming and J lost 5 bases, with 14 bases between them. The CDR3 loop spans 14 amino acids. CDR3 region: CASSPRVPYQPQHF. The CDR3 region has the DNA TGCGCCAGCAGCCCCCGGGTGCCCTATCAGCCCCAGCATTTT.

The table lists this clonotype with a count of one. The gene calls are TRBV20-1 and TRBJ2-3; 8 positions match TRBD2. The V gene's germline CDR1 is DFQATT and CDR2 SNEGSKA (reference sequence). After removal of 3 bases from V and 0 bases from J, the junction contained 11 bases not matched to a gene. This CDR3 is 17 amino acids long. CDR3 DNA: TGCAGTGCTAGCGGGACGCCAGCGGGAGTTAGCACAGATACGCAGTATTTT. It translates to CSASGTPAGVSTDTQYF.

CDR3 sequence: CASSLEGDPYGYTF. In DNA, the CDR3 is TGTGCCAGCAGTTTAGAGGGGGACCCCTATGGCTACACCTTC. The chain is built from TRBV12-3 or TRBV12-4 and TRBJ1-2; D is perhaps TRBD1 (6 bases). The CDR3 covers 14 residues. V lost 1 base and J lost 4, with 10 bases in between.

This chain connects TRBV6-1 to TRBJ1-3, with D maybe TRBD1 (6 bases). The CDR3 totals 16 residues. V lost 7 bases to trimming and J lost 0 bases, with 16 bases between them. Per the germline V gene, CDR1 is MNHNS and CDR2 is SASEGT. CDR3 in amino acids: CASTRTGLLSGNTIYF. CDR3 sequence (DNA): TGTGCCAGCACCCGTACAGGGCTGCTCTCTGGAAACACCATATATTTT.

The chain has TRBV7-8 and TRBJ2-7, with D unresolved. V was cut by 5 bases and J by 1 base, with 12 bases left in between. The CDR3 is 14 amino acids. The germline CDR1 and CDR2 sequences are SGHVS and FQNEAQ. DNA for the CDR3: TGTGCCAGCAGCCCCCTCCCCCGTTCCTACGAGCAGTACTTC. Its protein is CASSPLPRSYEQYF.

J is TRBJ2-3 and V is TRBV30; a possible D gene is TRBD1 (6 bases). The ends were cut back, 2 bases at V and 0 bases at J, with 12 bases in the middle. The CDR3 is 15 residues long. Germline lookup yields CDR1 GTSNPN and CDR2 SVGIG (reference sequence). The CDR3 nucleotides read TGTGCCTGGAGTCCCGGGACACTAAGCACAGATACGCAGTATTTT. Amino acid sequence: CAWSPGTLSTDTQYF.

The chain links TRBV3-1 to TRBJ2-1; no clear D gene. Trimming took 1 base from V and 10 from J, leaving 5 bases between them. CDR1 LGHDT and CDR2 YNNKEL come from the germline V gene (reference sequence). This CDR3 region has 11 residues. CDR3 protein: CASSQVGEQFF. CDR3 DNA sequence: TGTGCCAGCAGCCAAGTAGGCGAGCAGTTCTTC.

The gene calls are TRBV2 and TRBJ2-1; 8 bases line up with TRBD2. The germline V gene has CDR1 SNHLY and CDR2 FYNNEI. J gave up 1 base and V 2 bases, and 7 bases lay outside the gene matches. The CDR3 contains 17 residues. The CDR3 DNA is TGTGCCAGCAGTGAAAGAACGCCTAGCGGGTCCTACAATGAGCAGTTCTTC. Encoded protein: CASSERTPSGSYNEQFF. Looking up the rest from reference TRBV2 and TRBJ2-1 gives the full variable domain: EPEVTQTPSHQVTQMGQEVILRCVPISNHLYFYWYRQILGQKVEFLVSFYNNEISEKSEIFDDQFSVERPDGSNFTLKIRSTKLEDSAMYFCASSERTPSGSYNEQFFGPGTRLTVL.

The chain links TRBV15 to TRBJ2-5; D is uncertain. The CDR3 contains 15 residues. V shed 4 bases and J shed 0 bases, with 12 bases lying between them. From germline, CDR1 is LNHNV and CDR2 YYDKDF (reference sequence). The chain's CDR3 is CATSKPLGYQETQYF. In nucleotides, the CDR3 is TGTGCCACCAGCAAACCCCTTGGTTACCAAGAGACCCAGTACTTC. Looking up the rest from reference TRBV15 and TRBJ2-5 gives the full variable domain: DAMVIQNPRYQVTQFGKPVTLSCSQTLNHNVMYWYQQKSSQAPKLLFHYYDKDFNNEADTPDNFQSRRPNTSFCFLDIRSPGLGDTAMYLCATSKPLGYQETQYFGPGTRLLVL.

The chain is built from TRBV6-5 and TRBJ1-5, with no clear D. This CDR3 is built from 15 residues. Deletions cut 6 bases from V and 6 bases from J, with 18 bases between. Germline V gene data show CDR1 as MNHEY and CDR2 as SVGAGI. Written as DNA, the CDR3 is TGTGCCAGCAGACCTCGAGGAGAGGTCGGTCAGCCCCAGCATTTT. It translates to CASRPRGEVGQPQHF.

The chain is built from TRBV4-1 and TRBJ1-1; D gene unclear. Trimming shortened V by 0 bases and J by 0 bases, and 8 bases separated the two germline ends. Germline CDR1 and CDR2: MGHRA and YSYEKL. CDR3 size: 15 residues. The CDR3 protein is CASSQDEFMNTEAFF. In nucleotides, the CDR3 is TGCGCCAGCAGCCAAGATGAGTTCATGAACACTGAAGCTTTCTTT.

The CDR3 is CASRLLDRGNSPLHF. The CDR3 nucleotides read TGCGCCAGCAGGCTATTGGACAGGGGCAATTCACCCCTCCACTTT. The V gene is TRBV5-1, the J gene TRBJ1-6, with 9 positions matching TRBD1. Germline V gene lookup returns CDR1 SGHRS and CDR2 YFSETQ. J was trimmed by 7 bases and V by 5 bases; bases with no gene match: 7. The CDR3 is 15 amino acids.

CDR3 region: CASNTGATVEQYF. The CDR3, as DNA: TGTGCCAGCAATACAGGGGCGACGGTCGAGCAGTACTTC. The chain combines TRBV12-3 or TRBV12-4 with TRBJ2-7; the match to TRBD1 covers 7 bases. With 7 bases clipped from V and 6 bases from J, the junction kept 9 bases outside the gene matches. CDR3 length equals 13 residues.